This entry lists 15 T cell receptor beta chains sequenced from one sample in a study of blood T cell repertoires in COVID-19. Method: immunoSEQ multiplex PCR; TCRdb's copy keeps in-frame clones and lacks some. The table includes around 200,000 clones, about 80% detected once. The specimen was peripheral blood. Receptors originate from a woman in her thirties or forties with active or convalescent COVID-19.

The V and J genes are TRBV4-2 and TRBJ1-5; no firm D call. V gave up 0 bases and J gave up 1 base, with 13 bases separating them. The CDR3 is made up of 17 amino acids. Germline assignment: CDR1 LGHNA and CDR2 YNFKEQ. CDR3 bases: TGTGCCAGCAGCCAAGATACTTCAGGTGTAAGCAATCAGCCCCAGCATTTT. Translation: CASSQDTSGVSNQPQHF.

This clone occurred a few times. This chain uses TRBV15 with TRBJ1-2; tentatively, D is TRBD1 (6 bases). The germline gives CDR1 LNHNV, CDR2 YYDKDF (reference sequence). The CDR3 runs 15 residues. Trimming pared 5 bases from V and 5 bases from J, leaving 18 bases between. The CDR3 bases are TGTGCCACCAGCCAACGGGACATCCGGCGGTATGGCTACACCTTC. Protein: CATSQRDIRRYGYTF.

The sample holds a few counts of this clone. This chain links TRBV30 with TRBJ2-7, with D possibly matching TRBD1 (8 bases). The germline gives CDR1 GTSNPN, CDR2 SVGIG (reference sequence). This CDR3 comprises 13 residues. V lost 8 bases and J lost 4, with 18 bases in between. DNA of the CDR3: TGTGCCGGGACAGGACTAGTATTTTACGAGCAGTACTTC. This sequence encodes CAGTGLVFYEQYF.

This sequence joins TRBV3-1 (or the pseudogene TRBV3-2) and TRBJ2-3; tentatively, D is TRBD2 (5 bases). This CDR3 contains 21 residues. Trimming pared 1 base from V and 2 bases from J, leaving 28 bases between. Germline V gene lookup returns CDR1 LGHDT and CDR2 YNNKEL (reference sequence). Written as DNA, the CDR3 is TGTGCCAGCAGCCAAGGAAGCGGAGCCCGAGGCCCGCTTTATGACACAGATACGCAGTATTTT. This codes for CASSQGSGARGPLYDTDTQYF.

The chain links TRBV5-4 to TRBJ2-7; 10 bases line up with TRBD2. Germline V CDR1 and CDR2: SGHNT, YYREEE (reference sequence). V shed 0 bases, J shed 1 base, and the junction held 7 bases outside the gene matches. The CDR3 extends over 17 amino acids. The CDR3 coding sequence is TGTGCCAGCAGCTTGGGCCCTAGCGGGGGATCTTCCTACGAGCAGTACTTC. Translated, it gives CASSLGPSGGSSYEQYF.

In this sample, this clone turned up a few times. V usage is TRBV5-1 and J usage is TRBJ2-2; TRBD1 matches at 7 bases. CDR3 length: 15 residues. V was clipped by 4 bases and J by 5 bases; unmatched bases: 8. Germline V gives CDR1 SGHRS, CDR2 YFSETQ. The CDR3 DNA sequence: TGCGCCAGCAGCAATTCGGGACAGAGGACCGGGGAGCTGTTTTTT. Protein product: CASSNSGQRTGELFF.

The V gene is TRBV30, the J gene TRBJ2-6; weak D call: TRBD1 (6 bases). V was shortened by 4 bases and J by 0 bases, with 10 bases between the two germline ends. The V gene's germline CDR1 is GTSNPN and CDR2 SVGIG (reference sequence). The CDR3 runs 15 residues. The CDR3 protein is CAWNRARSGANVLTF. The CDR3 DNA sequence: TGTGCCTGGAACAGGGCCCGCTCTGGGGCCAACGTCCTGACTTTC. The full variable domain, in which reference TRBV30 and TRBJ2-6 provide the parts outside the CDR3, is SQTIHQWPATLVQPVGSPLSLECTVEGTSNPNLYWYRQAAGRGLQLLFYSVGIGQISSEVPQNLSASRPQDRQFILSSKKLLLSDSGFYLCAWNRARSGANVLTFGAGSRLTVL.

This chain joins TRBV5-5 and TRBJ2-1; TRBD2 might be the D (5 bases). The CDR3 runs 17 residues. V was pared by 5 bases and J by 3 bases, with 21 bases between. CDR1 is SGHKS, CDR2 YYEKEE, per germline (reference sequence). This chain's CDR3 is CASSGLAFVGVYNEQFF. CDR3 sequence (DNA): TGTGCCAGCAGTGGCCTAGCATTCGTCGGGGTCTACAATGAGCAGTTCTTC.

This chain joins TRBV18 and TRBJ2-5; the match to TRBD2 covers 9 bases. The CDR3 loop spans 14 amino acids. V trimming: 1 base; J trimming: 3 bases; junction bases outside the gene matches: 0. Per germline, CDR1 KGHSH and CDR2 LQKENI. The CDR3 region is CASSPLAGEETQYF. CDR3 nucleotide sequence: TGTGCCAGCTCACCACTAGCGGGAGAAGAGACCCAGTACTTC.

J is TRBJ2-7 and V is TRBV5-1; 10 bases fit TRBD1. V dropped 6 bases and J dropped 2; count of bases not matched to a gene: 8. CDR3 size: 15 residues. The germline V gene has CDR1 SGHRS and CDR2 YFSETQ. The CDR3 region is CASKTGTGEPYEQYF. CDR3 DNA: TGCGCCAGCAAGACCGGGACAGGGGAGCCCTACGAGCAGTACTTC.

The chain combines TRBV28 with TRBJ1-2, with 7 bases fitting TRBD1. V dropped 6 bases and J dropped 0; count of bases not matched to a gene: 22. The CDR3 extends over 20 amino acids. Germline-derived CDR1 and CDR2 are MDHEN and SYDVKM. The CDR3 DNA reads TGTGCCAGCAGCCTTCCGACAGGGAGAATGATTATAAGAGCTAACTATGGCTACACCTTC. It yields the protein CASSLPTGRMIIRANYGYTF.

This chain links TRBV12-5 with TRBJ2-7; 11 bases are shared with TRBD2. J was trimmed by 6 bases and V by 0 bases; bases with no gene match: 16. The CDR3 runs to 19 residues. Germline values: CDR1 LGHNT, CDR2 FRNRAP. The CDR3 nucleotides are TGTGCTAGTGGTTTGGTTACTAGCGGGAGAATCTCCGCCTCCCCCGAGCAGTACTTC. Protein sequence: CASGLVTSGRISASPEQYF.

The chain links TRBV7-5 to TRBJ1-5; no check of the table's D call, TRBD1, against the DNA was made. TRBV7-5 is annotated as a pseudogene. The CDR3 is made up of 16 amino acids. Here the CDR3 DNA reads TGTGTCAGAAGCCAGGACAGTAAGATTAGCAATCAGCCCCAGCATTTT. Translation: CVRSQDSKISNQPQHF.

This clone was observed once. The chain is built from TRBV7-9 and TRBJ2-7; D not resolved. The V and J ends lost 5 bases and 3 bases respectively, with 8 bases between them. CDR1 and CDR2 from the germline V gene are SEHNR and FQNEAQ (reference sequence). CDR3 length equals 12 residues. The CDR3 protein is CASSAGGYEQYF. The CDR3 coding sequence is TGTGCCAGCAGCGCCGGTGGCTACGAGCAGTACTTC.

This chain joins TRBV4-1 and TRBJ2-5; TRBD2 is a possible D gene (6 bases). V lost 2 bases and J 2 bases, leaving 18 bases between the germline ends. The CDR3 is 17 residues long. Germline CDR1 and CDR2: MGHRA and YSYEKL. The CDR3 protein is CASSQSHGSGSQETQYF. The CDR3 coding sequence is TGCGCCAGCAGCCAATCCCATGGTAGCGGATCACAAGAGACCCAGTACTTC.